The rows below give T cell receptor beta chains drawn from one sample of a study of T cells after yellow fever vaccination. TCRdb re-derived calls from the 5' RACE reads in MiXCR, one entry per CDR3 protein. The sample has about 580,000 distinct CDR3 sequences, about a sixth seen once. The source material was PBMCs, sampled about 5 days after the first yellow fever vaccination. The source is a young man who received the YFV17D yellow fever vaccine. Each CDR3 is given with its conserved first and last residue. The order of the fields is J gene, clone size, V gene, D gene, CDR3 DNA, CDR3 protein. The D gene is left open where the match is weak. Some rows mark clone size as missing; the rest say once, few, many or name a class of expanded clone.

TRBJ1-2 few TRBV6-1 - TGTGCCAGTCTAAAGTCCAGAGCTCATGGCTACACCTTC CASLKSRAHGYTF
TRBJ2-3 - TRBV5-5 - TGTGCCAGCAGCGCTCTCGTCGGAGACACAGATACGCAGTATTTT CASSALVGDTDTQYF
TRBJ2-3 few TRBV6-4 TRBD1 TGTGCCAGCAGGAGGACAGGCCGCACAGATACGCAGTATTTT CASRRTGRTDTQYF
TRBJ2-6 - TRBV7-3 - TGTGCCAGCAGCCCCTCCCGCTCTGGGGCCAACGTCCTGACTTTC CASSPSRSGANVLTF
TRBJ2-3 - TRBV21-1 - TGTGCCAGCACTCTGGGACAGGGGAGATACACAGATACGCAGTATTTT CASTLGQGRYTDTQYF
TRBJ2-2 - TRBV7-3 - TGTGCCAGCAGCTTAAACAGACCGGACACCGGGGAGCTGTTTTTT CASSLNRPDTGELFF
TRBJ2-3 - TRBV7-9 TRBD1 TGTGCCAGCAGCGCGACAGGGTATCAACTCACAGATACGCAGTATTTT CASSATGYQLTDTQYF
TRBJ2-3 many TRBV10-3 TRBD2 TGTGCCATCAGTGAGACTAGCGGGGCCACAGATACGCAGTATTTT CAISETSGATDTQYF
TRBJ2-1 - TRBV20-1 TRBD1 TGCAGTGCCACGCCCGACAGGGTGGATGAGCAGTTCTTC CSATPDRVDEQFF
TRBJ2-2 - TRBV29-1 - TGCAGCGTTGAAGGCTATGGGGCGGTCGGGGAGCTGTTTTTT CSVEGYGAVGELFF
TRBJ2-5 few TRBV9 - TGTGCCAGCAGCGTAGTCCAGGGTGAGACCCAGTACTTC CASSVVQGETQYF
TRBJ1-1 - TRBV5-5 - TGTGCCAGCAGCTCGACTGGGAGCCCGGGAGCTTTCTTT CASSSTGSPGAFF
TRBJ2-3 - TRBV5-4 TRBD1 TGTGCCAGCAGCTTGCTGGGGACAGCCACAGATACGCAGTATTTT CASSLLGTATDTQYF
TRBJ2-5 few TRBV10-3 TRBD1 TGTGCCATCAGTGCCTGGACAGGGGGCGCGGGGGAGACCCAGTACTTC CAISAWTGGAGETQYF
TRBJ2-1 many TRBV5-1 TRBD2 TGCGCCAGCAGACTAGCGGGGGGGCCCAATGAGCAGTTCTTC CASRLAGGPNEQFF
TRBJ1-5 few TRBV24-1 TRBD1 TGTGCCACCCCCAGGGACAGGGGGCTTCCATATAGCAATCAGCCCCAGCATTTT CATPRDRGLPYSNQPQHF
TRBJ1-1 few TRBV6-2/TRBV6-3 - TGTGCCAGCAGTTACCCATCCGCTGAAGCTTTCTTT CASSYPSAEAFF
TRBJ2-1 - TRBV12-5 TRBD2 TGTGCTAGTGGTTTGCGGCTAGCGGGGGGGGCGGGCTCCTACAATGAGCAGTTCTTC CASGLRLAGGAGSYNEQFF
TRBJ1-3 - TRBV24-1 - TGTGCCACCAGTGAAGACGGGGGAAACACCATATATTTT CATSEDGGNTIYF
TRBJ1-2 many TRBV6-5 - TGTGCCAGCAGTTACTCGCTGGCCTATGGCTACACCTTC CASSYSLAYGYTF
TRBJ2-1 - TRBV12-3/TRBV12-4 - TGTGCCAGCAGTGTATTATTCCCGGGGCTGAACAATGAGCAGTTCTTC CASSVLFPGLNNEQFF
TRBJ2-2 few TRBV7-3 - TGTGCCAGCAGCCCACCGGGGGGCGAGGGGCTGTTTTTT CASSPPGGEGLFF
TRBJ1-2 - TRBV6-5 - TGTGCCAGCAGTTACTCGGGGGATCCCTATGGCTACACCTTC CASSYSGDPYGYTF
TRBJ2-7 many TRBV29-1 - TGCAGCGTTGATGGGACGGGCGAGCAGTACTTC CSVDGTGEQYF
TRBJ2-7 many TRBV15 - TGTGCCACCAGCAGGGGGGCCGGACGGAACTACGAGCAGTACTTC CATSRGAGRNYEQYF
TRBJ2-5 few TRBV19 - TGTGCCAGTAGTTTTGAGTACTTCCAAGAGACCCAGTACTTC CASSFEYFQETQYF
TRBJ2-1 few TRBV12-5 - TGTGCTAGTGGTTTCTTGGGGTTGGGATACAATGAGCAGTTCTTC CASGFLGLGYNEQFF
TRBJ1-3 - TRBV29-1 - TGCAGCGTTGAAGAGAGCGGAAACACCATATATTTT CSVEESGNTIYF
TRBJ1-5 few TRBV12-3/TRBV12-4 TRBD1 TGTGCCAGTCGACAGGGGGCTGAACAGCCCCAGCATTTT CASRQGAEQPQHF
TRBJ2-3 - TRBV11-2 TRBD2 TGTGCCAGCAGCTTACTCCTTCAAAGCGGGGTGGGCACAGATACGCAGTATTTT CASSLLLQSGVGTDTQYF
TRBJ2-7 - TRBV7-9 - TGTGCCAGCAGCTTACAGAGCTCCTACGAGCAGTACTTC CASSLQSSYEQYF
TRBJ2-2 - TRBV14 TRBD2 TGTGCCAGCAGCCAAGATCTGGTACGAGCGGGGGTCTCCGGGGAGCTGTTTTTT CASSQDLVRAGVSGELFF
TRBJ2-2 - TRBV29-1 - TGCAGCGCCGACGGGGAGAACACCGGGGAGCTGTTTTTT CSADGENTGELFF
TRBJ2-2 few TRBV5-6 TRBD2 TGTGCCAGCAGACGACTAGCGGGGACCGGGGAGCTGTTTTTT CASRRLAGTGELFF
TRBJ1-6 few TRBV4-3 - TGCGCCAGCAGCCAAGATGAGGGCCTTGATTCACCCCTCCACTTT CASSQDEGLDSPLHF
TRBJ1-3 once TRBV7-2 TRBD1 TGTGCCAGCAGCAAGGACAGGGGCGCTTCGGGAAACACCATATATTTT CASSKDRGASGNTIYF
TRBJ1-5 few TRBV27 - TGTGCCAGCAGTTTATCGACAGGATTTTCGCAGCCCCAGCATTTT CASSLSTGFSQPQHF
TRBJ1-4 few TRBV6-1 TRBD1 TGTGCCAGCTGCAGGGACAGGGGTCAAAGCGGTGAAAAACTGTTTTTT CASCRDRGQSGEKLFF
TRBJ1-1 - TRBV20-1 - TGCAGTGGACACAGGGAATTGAACACTGAAGCTTTCTTT CSGHRELNTEAFF
TRBJ2-7 - TRBV5-1 - TGCGCCAGCAGCTTCTCCGGGACGGAAACCTACGAGCAGTACTTC CASSFSGTETYEQYF
TRBJ2-2 few TRBV7-7 - TGTGCCAGCAGCTTAAACAGGGATACGAACACCGGGGAGCTGTTTTTT CASSLNRDTNTGELFF
TRBJ2-5 - TRBV6-1 - TGTGCCAGCAGTAGGGCCACCAATACCGGCGAGACCCAGTACTTC CASSRATNTGETQYF
TRBJ1-2 - TRBV5-1 TRBD1 TGCGCCAGCAGCTTGACAGGGGCCCCTGGCTACACCTTC CASSLTGAPGYTF
TRBJ1-1 few TRBV5-1 - TGCGCCAGCAGCTTAACGCAGAGTGAAGCTTTCTTT CASSLTQSEAFF
TRBJ2-5 - TRBV11-2 - TGTGCCAGCAGCTTAACGGGGGGCGTGATCCAAGAGACCCAGTACTTC CASSLTGGVIQETQYF
TRBJ1-1 - TRBV5-1 - TGCGCCAGCAGCTCCACTTGGGGCAGAGGCGCTGAAGCTTTCTTT CASSSTWGRGAEAFF